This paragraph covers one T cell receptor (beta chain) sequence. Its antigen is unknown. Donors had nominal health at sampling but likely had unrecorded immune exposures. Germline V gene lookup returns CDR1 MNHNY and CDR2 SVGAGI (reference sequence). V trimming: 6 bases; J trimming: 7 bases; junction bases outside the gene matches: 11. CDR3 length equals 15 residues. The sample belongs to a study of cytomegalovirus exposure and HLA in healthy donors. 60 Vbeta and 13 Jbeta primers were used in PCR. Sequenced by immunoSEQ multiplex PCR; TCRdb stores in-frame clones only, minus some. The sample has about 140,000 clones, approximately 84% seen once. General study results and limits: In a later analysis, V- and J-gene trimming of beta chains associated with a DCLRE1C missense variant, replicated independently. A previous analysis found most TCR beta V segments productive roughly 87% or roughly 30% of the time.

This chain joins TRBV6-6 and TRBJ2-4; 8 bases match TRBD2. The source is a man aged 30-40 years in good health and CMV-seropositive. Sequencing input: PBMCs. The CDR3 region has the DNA TGTGCCAGCAGCCCCCCCGGGGGGGTTGGGAACATTCAGTACTTC. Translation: CASSPPGGVGNIQYF.